The 26 T cell receptor beta chains given below trace back to one sample, sequenced in a study of ipilimumab plus nivolumab after autologous stem cell transplantation. Only in-frame clones appear in the TCRdb table, and some are missing; sequencing was by immunoSEQ multiplex PCR. The sample yields tens of thousands of clones, about 83% seen once. The specimen was PBMCs, collected in a trial of ipilimumab plus nivolumab as post-transplant consolidation. The receptor source for this set is a male donor with diffuse large B-cell lymphoma.

This chain links TRBV5-1 with TRBJ1-1; weak D call: TRBD1 (6 bases). CDR1 SGHRS and CDR2 YFSETQ come from the germline V gene. V was clipped by 0 bases and J by 1 base, with 10 bases between them. The CDR3 has 15 residues. CDR3 nucleotides: TGCGCCAGCAGCTTGGGGCCGACAGGGAACACTGAAGCTTTCTTT. Its protein product is CASSLGPTGNTEAFF.

The chain links TRBV7-9 to TRBJ1-5, with no clear D. The germline V and J ends were trimmed by 0 bases and 8 bases, with 5 bases remaining between them. Germline CDR1 SEHNR, CDR2 FQNEAQ (reference sequence). The CDR3 is made up of 12 amino acids. The CDR3 here is CASSLAGKPQHF. The DNA for the CDR3 is TGTGCCAGCAGCTTAGCGGGGAAGCCCCAGCATTTT.

This chain uses TRBV10-1 with TRBJ2-3; 11 bases fit TRBD2. Unmatched junction bases numbered 13, after V lost 11 bases and J lost 3 bases. This CDR3 is 16 amino acids long. Germline CDR1 reads WNHNN; CDR2 reads SYGVQD (reference sequence). The chain's CDR3 is CAPGLAGGFSTDTQYF. The CDR3 coding sequence is TGCGCCCCGGGGCTAGCGGGGGGATTCTCAACAGATACGCAGTATTTT.

The V call is TRBV4-1, the J call TRBJ2-5, with 8 bases matching TRBD2. The CDR3 has 16 amino acids. The germline CDR1 and CDR2 sequences are MGHRA and YSYEKL. Losses at the gene ends were 3 bases for V and 2 bases for J; bases not matched to a gene: 8. The CDR3 nucleotides read TGCGCCAGCAGCCAGATCGGACCTAGCGGGCAAGAGACCCAGTACTTC. Amino acids: CASSQIGPSGQETQYF.

CDR3 sequence reads: CASSARQGSYEQYF. CDR3 in DNA: TGTGCCAGCAGTGCTCGACAGGGCTCCTACGAGCAGTACTTC. This rearrangement joins TRBV25-1 to TRBJ2-7, with 7 nucleotides matching TRBD1. The length of the CDR3 is 14 residues. The V segment lost 4 bases and the J segment 0 bases; nucleotides outside the gene matches: 3. The germline V gene encodes CDR1 MGHDK and CDR2 SYGVNS.

V and J are TRBV29-1 and TRBJ2-7; perhaps TRBD1 as D (6 bases). CDR1 and CDR2 (germline): SQVTM, ANQGSEA. V dropped 6 bases and J dropped 0 bases, with 15 bases sitting between them. The CDR3 has 14 amino acids. In nucleotides, the CDR3 is TGCAGCGTGAAAGGGGACACCTACTCCTACGAGCAGTACTTC. Residues: CSVKGDTYSYEQYF.

This chain uses TRBV27 with TRBJ1-1; 10 bases map to TRBD1. The CDR3 covers 14 residues. The V and J ends lost 6 bases and 6 bases, in that order; junction bases with no gene match: 7. Germline values: CDR1 MNHEY, CDR2 SMNVEV (reference sequence). Written as DNA, the CDR3 is TGTGCCAGCAGCAAGGGACAGGGGAAATCTGAAGCTTTCTTT. It specifies CASSKGQGKSEAFF.

To note about this clone: Other DNA sequences in the same sample also yield this CDR3. This sequence joins TRBV5-1 and TRBJ1-6; D remains ambiguous. V lost 1 base, J lost 7 bases, and 12 bases lay in between. Germline values: CDR1 SGHRS, CDR2 YFSETQ. CDR3 length: 15 residues. For the CDR3, the DNA is TGCGCCAGCAGCTTGAGTCAGGTCCAAAATTCACCCCTCCACTTT. It translates to CASSLSQVQNSPLHF.

CDR3 region: CASSSTGGVETQYF. CDR3 in DNA: TGTGCCAGCAGCTCGACAGGGGGGGTAGAGACCCAGTACTTC. The chain recombines TRBV7-9 with TRBJ2-5, with 9 bases matching TRBD1. The germline V gene encodes CDR1 SEHNR and CDR2 FQNEAQ (reference sequence). The junction had 4 bases not matched to a gene; V was cut back by 4 bases and J by 4 bases. The CDR3 loop spans 14 amino acids.

The chain couples TRBV15 to TRBJ2-7; 10 bases align to TRBD2. V lost 0 bases, J lost 4 bases, and 6 bases stayed unmatched. Germline-derived CDR1 and CDR2 are LNHNV and YYDKDF (reference sequence). The CDR3 is 16 amino acids. In nucleotides, the CDR3 is TGTGCCACCAGCAGAGATCGGGCAGCGGGGGGGTACGAGCAGTACTTC. Amino acid sequence: CATSRDRAAGGYEQYF.

The chain uses TRBV5-6 and TRBJ2-7; a weak D match, TRBD2 (5 bases). Looked up from germline, CDR1 is SGHDT and CDR2 is YYEEEE. CDR3 length: 15 residues. V was trimmed by 4 bases and J by 1 base, leaving 15 bases between them. CDR3 loop: CASSPGRLRSYEQYF. Here the CDR3 DNA reads TGTGCCAGCAGCCCCGGGCGACTAAGGTCCTACGAGCAGTACTTC.

The rearrangement uses TRBV27 and TRBJ2-3; 14 bases agree with TRBD2. With V trimmed by 8 bases and J by 3 bases, 7 bases remained unmatched. This CDR3 region has 16 residues. CDR1 is MNHEY, CDR2 SMNVEV, per germline (reference sequence). The CDR3 DNA follows: TGTGCCAGCGCGACTAGCGGGGGGGGTCGGACAGATACGCAGTATTTT. Translating gives CASATSGGGRTDTQYF.

The CDR3 is CASSPNRGTDTQYF. In nucleotides, the CDR3 is TGTGCCAGCTCACCAAACAGGGGCACAGATACGCAGTATTTT. The chain has TRBV18 and TRBJ2-3, with D perhaps TRBD1 (6 bases). Per the germline V gene, CDR1 is KGHSH and CDR2 is LQKENI. The ends were cut back, 2 bases at V and 1 base at J, with 7 bases in the middle. The CDR3 is 14 amino acids.

CDR3 DNA sequence: TGTGCCAGCAGCTTGGGGCAGGGGGCTTATAATTCACCCCTCCACTTT. It is translated as CASSLGQGAYNSPLHF. The chain carries TRBV5-6 and TRBJ1-6; 8 bases fit TRBD1. J lost 4 bases, V lost 0 bases, and 3 bases had no gene match. Looked up from germline, CDR1 is SGHDT and CDR2 is YYEEEE. This CDR3 contains 16 residues.

This chain links TRBV6-1 with TRBJ1-2, with 7 bases identical to TRBD1. Germline V gene data show CDR1 as MNHNS and CDR2 as SASEGT. The V segment lost 5 bases and the J segment 4 bases; nucleotides outside the gene matches: 10. CDR3 size: 15 residues. The CDR3 bases are TGTGCCAGCAGTTCGAGGGACAGTTGGGGCTATGGCTACACCTTC. Amino acid sequence: CASSSRDSWGYGYTF.

This clone has just a few counts. The chain couples TRBV10-3 to TRBJ1-2, with a tentative D call TRBD1 (5 bases). V was cut by 3 bases and J by 1 base, with 15 bases left in between. The CDR3 runs 16 residues. The germline V gene has CDR1 ENHRY and CDR2 SYGVKD. Here the CDR3 reads CAISEGAETFNYGYTF. In DNA form, the CDR3 reads TGTGCCATCAGTGAAGGGGCGGAGACGTTTAACTATGGCTACACCTTC.

The rearrangement uses TRBV4-3 and TRBJ2-3; 9 bases line up with TRBD1. Germline CDR1 reads LGHNA; CDR2 reads YSLEER. V gave up 0 bases and J gave up 5 bases; unmatched junction bases: 12. The CDR3 is 18 residues long. CDR3 protein: CASSQDTGTGWSQDTQYF. Here the CDR3 DNA reads TGCGCCAGCAGCCAAGATACCGGGACAGGGTGGTCGCAAGATACGCAGTATTTT.

This clone was picked up one time. This chain links TRBV11-2 with TRBJ2-3, with D maybe TRBD2 (6 bases). Per the germline V gene, CDR1 is SGHAT and CDR2 is FQNNGV. This CDR3 contains 17 residues. V was clipped by 5 bases and J by 6 bases, with 24 bases between them. The CDR3 loop reads CASSPRGTVFLVDTQYF. In DNA, the CDR3 is TGTGCCAGCAGCCCCCGCGGGACGGTGTTTTTGGTCGATACGCAGTATTTT.

This clone was observed a single time. This sequence joins TRBV7-3 and TRBJ2-2; 7 bases map to TRBD1. This CDR3 is built from 15 residues. Germline CDR1 SGHTA, CDR2 FQGTGA. Unmatched junction bases numbered 6, after V lost 4 bases and J lost 4 bases. DNA for the CDR3: TGTGCCAGCAGCTCGACAGGGTCGGGCACCGGGGAGCTGTTTTTT. The encoded protein is CASSSTGSGTGELFF.

The chain employs TRBV5-4 and TRBJ2-1; the match to TRBD1 covers 7 bases. The germline gives CDR1 SGHNT, CDR2 YYREEE (reference sequence). With V trimmed by 4 bases and J by 7 bases, 8 bases remained unmatched. The CDR3 extends over 14 amino acids. CDR3 nucleotide sequence: TGTGCCAGCAGCCCCCGACAGGGTACGAATGAGCAGTTCTTC. Translation: CASSPRQGTNEQFF.

The gene calls are TRBV11-2 and TRBJ2-2; D is uncertain. Germline loops: CDR1 SGHAT, CDR2 FQNNGV. The CDR3 contains 14 residues. The germline V and J ends were trimmed by 5 bases and 0 bases, with 7 bases remaining between them. The CDR3 nucleotides read TGTGCCAGCAGCCGTATGGCGAACACCGGGGAGCTGTTTTTT. It specifies CASSRMANTGELFF. Variable domain in full (rest from reference TRBV11-2 and TRBJ2-2): EAGVAQSPRYKIIEKRQSVAFWCNPISGHATLYWYQQILGQGPKLLIQFQNNGVVDDSQLPKDRFSAERLKGVDSTLKIQPAKLEDSAVYLCASSRMANTGELFFGEGSRLTVL.

V gene TRBV27 combines with J gene TRBJ2-7; 8 nucleotides line up with TRBD1. J gave up 5 bases and V 6 bases, and 15 bases lay outside the gene matches. The germline V gene encodes CDR1 MNHEY and CDR2 SMNVEV (reference sequence). The CDR3 covers 16 residues. CDR3 DNA: TGTGCCAGCAGGCGAACCCGACAGGGGAATGGAGACGAGCAGTACTTC. This encodes CASRRTRQGNGDEQYF.

The genes are TRBV18 and TRBJ2-5; D remains unclear. Trimming cost V 2 bases and J 2 bases, with 9 bases left between them. Per germline, CDR1 KGHSH and CDR2 LQKENI. This CDR3 region has 14 residues. The CDR3 protein is CASSPDWQQETQYF. For the CDR3, the DNA is TGTGCCAGCTCACCAGACTGGCAGCAAGAGACCCAGTACTTC.

CDR3 nucleotides: TGTGCCAGTAGTGTCCTGGGACAGGTCAATCAGCCCCAGCATTTT. It yields the protein CASSVLGQVNQPQHF. This chain connects TRBV19 to TRBJ1-5; 8 bases agree with TRBD1. The CDR3 runs 15 residues. Germline-derived CDR1 and CDR2 are LNHDA and SQIVND (reference sequence). V lost 5 bases, J lost 3 bases, and 6 bases stayed unmatched.

The chain carries TRBV11-2 and TRBJ2-2, with D unclear. Germline V CDR1 and CDR2: SGHAT, FQNNGV. This CDR3 region has 15 residues. V lost 5 bases to trimming and J lost 1 base, with 11 bases between them. The CDR3 region is CASSRAVGNTGELFF. CDR3 sequence (DNA): TGTGCCAGCAGCCGAGCTGTAGGGAACACCGGGGAGCTGTTTTTT.

The chain carries TRBV5-4 and TRBJ2-3; 7 bases fit TRBD2. V lost 4 bases, J lost 0 bases, and 8 bases stayed unmatched. The CDR3 runs 16 residues. Germline assignment: CDR1 SGHNT and CDR2 YYREEE (reference sequence). The CDR3 here is CASSRGGVPSTDTQYF. The DNA of the CDR3 is TGTGCCAGCAGCCGGGGAGGGGTACCTAGCACAGATACGCAGTATTTT.